This passage covers 25 T cell receptor beta chains from one sample sequenced in a study of blood T cell repertoires in COVID-19. Repertoires were generated with immunoSEQ multiplex PCR, while TCRdb's copy carries only in-frame clones and drops some. Of about 150,000 clones detected, roughly 86% appear once; the ten largest clones hold 2.5% to 3%. The source material was peripheral blood. The receptors here all came from an elderly woman with COVID-19, enrolled during active disease.

The table lists this clone with a count of one. The chain joins TRBV5-1 to TRBJ2-1; 10 nucleotides align to TRBD2. Trimming removed 4 bases from V and 8 bases from J; junction bases left unmatched: 12. Germline CDR1 and CDR2: SGHRS and YFSETQ. This CDR3 is built from 16 residues. CDR3 amino acids: CASSVTSGTGWDEQFF. The CDR3 bases are TGCGCCAGCAGCGTAACTAGCGGGACTGGGTGGGATGAGCAGTTCTTC.

The chain joins TRBV21-1 to TRBJ2-7; the table's D call, TRBD2, has no DNA check behind it. TRBV21-1 is listed as a pseudogene. The length of the CDR3 is 20 residues. The DNA of the CDR3 is TGTGCCAGCAGCTTAGGCCCGGGGACTAGTAGCGACCCCTTCTCCTACGAGCAGTACTTC. Protein product: CASSLGPGTSSDPFSYEQYF.

The chain links TRBV5-4 to TRBJ2-4; TRBD1 matches 8 bases. Trimming removed 3 bases from V and 3 bases from J; junction bases left unmatched: 2. CDR1 and CDR2 (germline): SGHNT, YYREEE (reference sequence). The CDR3 covers 14 residues. The CDR3 sequence: CASSSDRVKNIQYF. The CDR3 region has the DNA TGTGCCAGCAGCTCGGACAGGGTCAAAAACATTCAGTACTTC.

The chain is built from TRBV5-1 and TRBJ1-1; 11 positions match TRBD1. V shed 3 bases, J shed 4 bases, and the junction held 2 bases outside the gene matches. The germline V gene has CDR1 SGHRS and CDR2 YFSETQ. The CDR3 runs to 14 residues. CDR3 in DNA: TGCGCCAGCAGCTGGGACAGGGGGATCACTGAAGCTTTCTTT. Its protein product is CASSWDRGITEAFF.

The count of this clone is one. V gene TRBV29-1 combines with J gene TRBJ2-5, with no clear D. In germline, CDR1 is SQVTM, CDR2 ANQGSEA. CDR3 length: 11 amino acids. Trimming cost V 5 bases and J 5 bases, with 9 bases left between them. The CDR3 DNA is TGCAGCGTTCGAACAACGGAGACCCAGTACTTC. Translation gives CSVRTTETQYF.

A single count supports this clone. V usage is TRBV7-2 and J usage is TRBJ2-7; 9 bases fit TRBD1. This CDR3 comprises 15 residues. Germline V gene sequence: CDR1 SGHTA, CDR2 FQGNSA. Germline trimming cut 1 base from V and 3 bases from J; bases unmatched to any gene: 4. As DNA, the CDR3 is TGTGCCAGCAGCTTAGTTACAGGGGGCAACTACGAGCAGTACTTC. Its protein product is CASSLVTGGNYEQYF.

V usage is TRBV7-2 and J usage is TRBJ2-5; possibly TRBD1 for D (6 bases). Trimming shortened V by 5 bases and J by 5 bases, and 15 bases separated the two germline ends. Germline-derived CDR1 and CDR2 are SGHTA and FQGNSA. The CDR3 runs to 14 residues. The CDR3: CASSPRRGRETQYF. The CDR3 coding sequence is TGTGCCAGCAGCCCCCGCAGGGGTCGGGAGACCCAGTACTTC.

The rearrangement links TRBV5-1 to TRBJ2-7, with TRBD2 identical over 7 bases. The CDR3 has 15 residues. The V gene's germline CDR1 is SGHRS and CDR2 YFSETQ. The junction had 11 bases not matched to a gene; V was cut back by 4 bases and J by 4 bases. Here the CDR3 DNA reads TGCGCCAGCAGCGGAGCGGGCGGGGGTTCTTACGAGCAGTACTTC. Protein product: CASSGAGGGSYEQYF.

This chain uses TRBV7-2 with TRBJ2-3; 9 bases are a match to TRBD1. Germline values: CDR1 SGHTA, CDR2 FQGNSA. The V and J ends lost 6 bases and 3 bases, in that order; junction bases with no gene match: 7. The CDR3 contains 15 residues. CDR3: CASRSRDRATDTQYF. Written as DNA, the CDR3 is TGTGCCAGCAGGTCACGGGACAGGGCGACAGATACGCAGTATTTT.

This chain connects TRBV11-2 to TRBJ2-7; 7 bases line up with TRBD1. In germline, CDR1 is SGHAT, CDR2 FQNNGV. J gave up 0 bases and V 3 bases, and 5 bases lay outside the gene matches. The CDR3 extends over 15 amino acids. This CDR3 reads CASSLRGTASYEQYF. Here the CDR3 DNA reads TGTGCCAGCAGCTTGAGGGGGACAGCCTCCTACGAGCAGTACTTC.

The chain carries TRBV5-4 and TRBJ2-4, with a possible D match to TRBD1 (6 bases). The V and J ends lost 0 bases and 4 bases respectively, with 11 bases between them. Germline CDR1 is SGHNT and CDR2 is YYREEE (reference sequence). The CDR3 is 15 amino acids. The CDR3 bases are TGTGCCAGCAGCTTGGGGGGCGGACAGAAAAACATTCAGTACTTC. It encodes CASSLGGGQKNIQYF.

V and J are TRBV6-5 and TRBJ2-7, with 7 bases aligning to TRBD1. The CDR3 length is 14 residues. Germline loops: CDR1 MNHEY, CDR2 SVGAGI. With V trimmed by 7 bases and J by 1 base, 7 bases remained unmatched. The CDR3 region is CASTKGAPSYEQYF. The DNA for the CDR3 is TGTGCCAGCACCAAGGGGGCACCTTCCTACGAGCAGTACTTC.

A remark on this clone: The junction does not match germline at one end; this may be a read error. The chain couples TRBV11-2 to TRBJ2-7; 10 bases match TRBD1. CDR3 length: 16 amino acids. Germline V gene data show CDR1 as SGHAT and CDR2 as FQNNGV. Here the CDR3 DNA reads TGTGCCAGCACCTTAGTAGGGGACAGGGGTAGGTACGAGCAGTACTTC. The encoded protein is CASTLVGDRGRYEQYF.

This clone was recorded only once. The V gene is TRBV3-1 (or the pseudogene TRBV3-2), the J gene TRBJ2-7; TRBD2 matches 10 bases. The CDR3 totals 15 residues. Trimming at V came to 4 bases and at J to 2 bases, leaving 5 bases not matched to a gene. Germline V lookup: CDR1 LGHDT, CDR2 YNNKEL (reference sequence). The CDR3 spells CASSPWTSGTYEQYF. The CDR3 bases are TGTGCCAGCAGCCCTTGGACTAGCGGAACCTACGAGCAGTACTTC.

The CDR3 spells CASNTLVGNRGNQPQHF. The CDR3 DNA sequence: TGTGCCAGTAATACACTCGTGGGGAACCGGGGGAATCAGCCCCAGCATTTT. The chain couples TRBV19 to TRBJ1-5, with a weak D call TRBD1 (5 bases). CDR1 LNHDA and CDR2 SQIVND come from the germline V gene (reference sequence). This CDR3 spans 17 amino acids. V lost 7 bases, J lost 4 bases, and 23 bases lay in between.

CDR3: CASSRALNTEAFF. DNA for the CDR3: TGTGCCAGCAGCCGTGCGTTGAACACTGAAGCTTTCTTT. V is TRBV3-1 (or the pseudogene TRBV3-2) and J is TRBJ1-1, with D unclear. The V gene's germline CDR1 is LGHDT and CDR2 YNNKEL (reference sequence). CDR3 size: 13 residues. The V and J ends lost 4 bases and 0 bases respectively, with 6 bases between them.

The chain recombines TRBV7-1 with TRBJ2-5, with TRBD2 matching 8 bases. TRBV7-1 belongs to the ORF category, with a function that is uncertain. J gave up 5 bases and V 3 bases, and 35 bases lay outside the gene matches. The CDR3 has 24 amino acids. The CDR3 bases are TGTGCCAGCAGCTCCCCCCGTTATAAGGACAAGAAGATGTCAAATCCGGGACTAGTGGAGACCCAGTACTTC. The encoded protein is CASSSPRYKDKKMSNPGLVETQYF.

This chain joins TRBV7-2 and TRBJ1-2; D not certain. Trimming shortened V by 3 bases and J by 4 bases, and 6 bases separated the two germline ends. Per germline, CDR1 SGHTA and CDR2 FQGNSA. CDR3 length: 12 residues. CDR3 in amino acids: CASSFPFYGYTF. CDR3 nucleotide sequence: TGTGCCAGCAGCTTTCCGTTCTATGGCTACACCTTC.

V and J are TRBV7-2 and TRBJ2-7, with unresolved D. The CDR3 runs to 11 residues. Trimming took 3 bases from V and 5 from J, leaving 5 bases between them. Germline V gene data show CDR1 as SGHTA and CDR2 as FQGNSA. CDR3 amino acids: CASSFYDEQYF. CDR3 bases: TGTGCCAGCAGCTTTTATGACGAGCAGTACTTC.

The chain recombines TRBV10-3 with TRBJ1-1; TRBD1 is a possible D gene (6 bases). Germline assignment: CDR1 ENHRY and CDR2 SYGVKD. The CDR3 consists of 14 residues. Trimming cost V 3 bases and J 0 bases, with 8 bases left between them. The CDR3 is CAISDGDMNTEAFF. The CDR3 DNA follows: TGTGCCATCAGTGATGGGGACATGAACACTGAAGCTTTCTTT.

This CDR3 is CASIGQGGHIQYF. In DNA form, the CDR3 reads TGTGCCAGTATCGGACAGGGAGGACACATTCAGTACTTC. The V and J genes are TRBV19 and TRBJ2-4, with 8 positions matching TRBD1. From germline, CDR1 is LNHDA and CDR2 SQIVND (reference sequence). This CDR3 region has 13 residues. The V segment lost 7 bases and the J segment 8 bases; nucleotides outside the gene matches: 7.

The chain carries TRBV6-1 and TRBJ2-1, with D maybe TRBD2 (7 bases). CDR3 length: 19 residues. From germline, CDR1 is MNHNS and CDR2 SASEGT. Between the trimmed V and J ends, which lost 3 bases and 0 bases, there was a span of 21 bases. CDR3 protein: CASSEKGRGPLSSYNEQFF. The CDR3 DNA reads as TGTGCCAGCAGTGAGAAGGGGCGGGGGCCCCTGAGCTCCTACAATGAGCAGTTCTTC.

As for this clone: The same CDR3 can be traced to other DNA sequences in this sample. The chain is built from TRBV18 and TRBJ1-2, with D perhaps TRBD1 (5 bases). The CDR3 spans 13 residues. Trimming took 6 bases from V and 4 from J, leaving 12 bases between them. Germline loops: CDR1 KGHSH, CDR2 LQKENI. In nucleotides, the CDR3 is TGTGCCAGCTCGCCCCAGGGAATCTATGGCTACACCTTC. Its protein product is CASSPQGIYGYTF.

The CDR3 loop is CASSHGGGPTDTQYF. The CDR3 DNA is TGTGCCAGCAGTCACGGGGGTGGCCCCACAGATACGCAGTATTTT. The rearrangement joins TRBV6-5 to TRBJ2-3; D may be TRBD2 (6 bases). The germline V gene encodes CDR1 MNHEY and CDR2 SVGAGI. The V end was cut by 5 bases, the J end by 2 bases, with 14 bases between. The CDR3 runs 15 residues.

The chain has TRBV3-1 (or the pseudogene TRBV3-2) and TRBJ1-6; the D gene is possibly TRBD1 (6 bases). Germline values: CDR1 LGHDT, CDR2 YNNKEL (reference sequence). V lost 4 bases, J lost 7 bases, and 17 bases lay in between. The CDR3 is 16 residues long. The CDR3 sequence is CASSLGRGGKNSPLHF. CDR3 DNA: TGTGCCAGCAGCCTAGGGAGGGGGGGAAAAAATTCACCCCTCCACTTT.